The 8 T cell receptor beta chains in this list originate from one sample, sequenced in a study of Ad26.COV2.S vaccination and SARS-CoV-2 variants. Treatment noted: about 20 received Ad26.COV2.S at low or high dose, single or two shots; roughly five received placebo; per-sample allocation not given. After the first vaccine or placebo injection, samples were drawn on day 63. Here immunoSEQ multiplex PCR was the method, and the copy in TCRdb shows in-frame clones only, minus some. The repertoire has fewer than 400,000 clones, approximately 90% of them found once; the top ten carry roughly 3%. Material: peripheral blood, obtained in a trial of Ad26.COV2.S vaccine versus placebo. The receptors stem from a person aged 18 to 65 who received the Ad26.COV2.S COVID-19 vaccine or a placebo.

The rearrangement joins TRBV5-1 to TRBJ2-1; TRBD2 matches 11 bases. V gave up 5 bases and J gave up 7 bases; unmatched junction bases: 8. CDR3 size: 15 residues. Germline CDR1 reads SGHRS; CDR2 reads YFSETQ. The CDR3: CASSQLAGAGNEQFF. In DNA form, the CDR3 reads TGCGCCAGCAGTCAACTAGCGGGGGCAGGTAATGAGCAGTTCTTC. The variable domain in full, with the rest retrieved from reference TRBV5-1 and TRBJ2-1, is KAGVTQTPRYLIKTRGQQVTLSCSPISGHRSVSWYQQTPGQGLQFLFEYFSETQRNKGNFPGRFSGRQFSNSRSEMNVSTLELGDSALYLCASSQLAGAGNEQFFGPGTRLTVL.

The rearrangement joins TRBV7-9 to TRBJ2-1; D gene ambiguous. Between the trimmed V and J ends, which lost 2 bases and 9 bases, there was a span of 20 bases. The CDR3 sequence is 16 residues long. Per germline, CDR1 SEHNR and CDR2 FQNEAQ (reference sequence). The CDR3 DNA follows: TGTGCCAGCAGCTTATTTGTTTTGGGTCCTAGGCCTGAGCAGTTCTTC. Its protein product is CASSLFVLGPRPEQFF.

The chain joins TRBV2 to TRBJ2-7, with 8 bases that match TRBD1. The CDR3 contains 14 residues. CDR1 SNHLY and CDR2 FYNNEI come from the germline V gene. Trimming removed 7 bases from V and 1 base from J; junction bases left unmatched: 6. CDR3 amino acids: CASTLGQGSYEQYF. The CDR3 bases are TGTGCCAGCACCCTTGGACAGGGATCCTACGAGCAGTACTTC.

This sequence joins TRBV19 and TRBJ2-3, with D tentatively TRBD2 (5 bases). The CDR3 runs to 18 residues. Germline V gene sequence: CDR1 LNHDA, CDR2 SQIVND (reference sequence). The V end lost 3 bases, the J end lost 0 bases, and 19 bases lay between the germline ends. The CDR3 protein is CASSIRGFSLISTDTQYF. Here the CDR3 DNA reads TGTGCCAGTAGTATCCGCGGGTTTAGTTTGATTAGCACAGATACGCAGTATTTT. Full variable domain (remainder filled in from reference TRBV19 and TRBJ2-3): DGGITQSPKYLFRKEGQNVTLSCEQNLNHDAMYWYRQDPGQGLRLIYYSQIVNDFQKGDIAEGYSVSREKKESFPLTVTSAQKNPTAFYLCASSIRGFSLISTDTQYFGPGTRLTVL.

The chain uses TRBV7-2 and TRBJ1-3; D not certain. Trimming stripped 3 bases from V and 9 bases from J, with 12 bases between. This CDR3 is built from 13 residues. Germline V CDR1 and CDR2: SGHTA, FQGNSA. The CDR3 region is CASSLPAVSTIYF. The DNA for the CDR3 is TGTGCCAGCAGCTTGCCGGCGGTGAGCACCATATATTTT.

The chain carries TRBV18 and TRBJ1-5, with unresolved D. There are 13 residues in the CDR3. V dropped 1 base and J dropped 11 bases, with 12 bases sitting between them. The germline gives CDR1 KGHSH, CDR2 LQKENI. CDR3 residues: CASSPLPLATQHF. The DNA of the CDR3 is TGTGCCAGCTCACCACTCCCCTTAGCGACCCAGCATTTT.

The chain links TRBV11-2 to TRBJ1-1; 7 bases align to TRBD1. The ends lost 4 bases at V and 4 bases at J; junction bases unmatched: 9. Germline V CDR1 and CDR2: SGHAT, FQNNGV. The CDR3 totals 15 residues. The CDR3 sequence is CASSSQGGAGTEAFF. The DNA of the CDR3 is TGTGCCAGCAGCTCGCAAGGGGGCGCGGGCACTGAAGCTTTCTTT. The full variable domain, its missing parts supplied by reference TRBV11-2 and TRBJ1-1, is EAGVAQSPRYKIIEKRQSVAFWCNPISGHATLYWYQQILGQGPKLLIQFQNNGVVDDSQLPKDRFSAERLKGVDSTLKIQPAKLEDSAVYLCASSSQGGAGTEAFFGQGTRLTVV.

The chain is built from TRBV7-9 and TRBJ1-1; D is possibly TRBD1 (6 bases). The CDR3 is 14 residues long. Germline V gene sequence: CDR1 SEHNR, CDR2 FQNEAQ (reference sequence). With 3 bases removed from V and 0 bases from J, the gap between germline ends came to 8 bases. The CDR3 is CASSLGGLNTEAFF. CDR3 in DNA: TGTGCCAGCAGCTTGGGGGGGCTGAACACTGAAGCTTTCTTT.